This T cell receptor (beta chain) came from a study of CD8 T cells in Susac syndrome. CDR1 and CDR2 (germline): SNHLY, FYNNEI. CDR3 length equals 13 residues. The V and J ends lost 8 bases and 3 bases respectively, with 10 bases between them. An amount of RNA that ranged from roughly 0.5 to 1 ug was reverse transcribed with random hexamers. MiXCR, applied by TCRdb to the immunoSEQ multiplex PCR reads, yields one record per CDR3 protein. The sample includes 170,000 or so distinct CDR3 sequences, 85% to 95% of them seen just once. The chain links TRBV2 to TRBJ2-2; possibly TRBD2 for D (6 bases). The sequence was collected from a human donor with Susac syndrome. Sequencing input: CD4+ T cells from PBMCs. This CDR3 is CASVREHTGELFF. CDR3 DNA sequence: TGTGCCAGCGTTCGGGAGCACACCGGGGAGCTGTTTTTT.